A selection of T cell receptor beta chains follows, all from one sample in a study of blood T cell repertoires in COVID-19. Data came from immunoSEQ multiplex PCR; TCRdb stores just in-frame clones and leaves some out. The data contain under 300,000 clones, around 87% of them singletons. Material for sequencing was peripheral blood. The receptors here all came from a woman aged 65 to 85 with active or convalescent COVID-19. CDR3s leave out the opening cysteine and the closing phenylalanine or tryptophan. Each record gives: CDR3 protein, J gene, V gene.

SARDLGGYT | TRBJ1-2 | TRBV20-1
ASSARDGSGYT | TRBJ1-2 | TRBV7-2
ASSQVQGLGGYT | TRBJ1-2 | TRBV4-3
ASSLGWRSGLSYEQY | TRBJ2-7 | TRBV7-9
ASSQDHRGGYT | TRBJ1-2 | TRBV4-1
ASSLDGLGLFLKNTGELF | TRBJ2-2 | TRBV5-1
ASSRLAGEPYEQY | TRBJ2-7 | TRBV7-2
ASSEVTTYEQY | TRBJ2-7 | TRBV2
ASSQEAPTTGFGQPQH | TRBJ1-5 | TRBV4-2
AIRSRDHTDTQY | TRBJ2-3 | TRBV10-3
ASSPTSGGPHYNEQF | TRBJ2-1 | TRBV5-1
SVIASVNTEAF | TRBJ1-1 | TRBV29-1
ASSPYSTAFGDQPQH | TRBJ1-5 | TRBV18
ATTGLDIMNTEAF | TRBJ1-1 | TRBV10-1
ASSQGGGRTDTQY | TRBJ2-3 | TRBV5-4
ASSTGGKYTEAF | TRBJ1-1 | TRBV18
ASSQSVLSSYGYT | TRBJ1-2 | TRBV3-1/TRBV3-2
ASSPNDGADTEAF | TRBJ1-1 | TRBV18
AISDKGSYEQY | TRBJ2-7 | TRBV10-3
ASMHQGGEQF | TRBJ2-1 | TRBV25-1
ASSVSAGSGGTEAF | TRBJ1-1 | TRBV9
ASSFPWTGGPYEQY | TRBJ2-7 | TRBV5-1
ASSLAVRTPSYEQY | TRBJ2-7 | TRBV7-2
ASSLLVGAGEQF | TRBJ2-1 | TRBV6-5
ASSFISRGQDSEQF | TRBJ2-1 | TRBV27
ASSLQQGSTEAF | TRBJ1-1 | TRBV5-1